This T cell receptor beta chain stems from a study of blood T cell repertoires in COVID-19. Whole-study context: Specimens from acute and convalescent COVID-19 originated in the United States, Italy and Spain.

Original processing notes: Scientists estimated how many nucleated cells there were by amplifying reference gene primers. Data came from immunoSEQ multiplex PCR; TCRdb stores just in-frame clones and leaves some out. V, J and clone size are those of that table, while D and trimming were read from the DNA. The profile shows approximately 76,000 clones, around nine tenths of them singletons. The ends were cut back, 2 bases at V and 2 bases at J, with 16 bases in the middle. The CDR3 is made up of 17 amino acids. CDR1 WSHSY and CDR2 SAAADI come from the germline V gene. The chain carries TRBV10-2 and TRBJ1-3; the D gene is possibly TRBD1 (6 bases). Input material: peripheral blood. The receptor comes from a human donor in a cohort sampled during active COVID-19. The CDR3 spells CASSEVPRGVAGNTIYF. Here the CDR3 DNA reads TGCGCCAGCAGTGAGGTCCCCAGGGGAGTTGCTGGAAACACCATATATTTT.